The source of this T cell receptor beta chain is a study of Ad26.COV2.S vaccination and SARS-CoV-2 variants. Only in-frame clones appear in the TCRdb table, and some are missing; sequencing was by immunoSEQ multiplex PCR. The top ten hold around 1.8% of the sample, which has about 370,000 clones, 89% seen once. With regard to this clone: Its antigen is undetermined.

The CDR3 has 13 amino acids. Trimming cost V 4 bases and J 5 bases, with 9 bases left between them. The germline CDR1 and CDR2 sequences are SGDLS and YYNGEE. As to treatment: around 19 received Ad26.COV2.S at low or high dose, single or two shots; roughly 5 received placebo; per-sample allocation not given. Day 63 after the first injection of vaccine or placebo was the sampling time. Study results and limitations: People who got the vaccine or the placebo had similar non-spike TCR breadth.

This chain connects TRBV9 to TRBJ2-2; no definite D call. The receptor's source is a person between 18 and 59 years old who received the Ad26.COV2.S COVID-19 vaccine or a placebo. The sample in question was peripheral blood, obtained in a trial of Ad26.COV2.S vaccine versus placebo. The CDR3 DNA reads TGTGCCAGCAGCCCGATCGGTACCGGGGAGCTGTTTTTT. Protein: CASSPIGTGELFF. Full variable domain (remainder filled in from reference TRBV9 and TRBJ2-2): DSGVTQTPKHLITATGQRVTLRCSPRSGDLSVYWYQQSLDQGLQFLIQYYNGEERAKGNILERFSAQQFPDLHSELNLSSLELGDSALYFCASSPIGTGELFFGEGSRLTVL.